A selection of T cell receptor beta chains follows, all from one sample in a study of identical twins. MiXCR, applied by TCRdb to the 5' RACE reads, yields one record per CDR3 protein. The sample shows 450,000 to 650,000 distinct CDR3 sequences, more than 9% of them seen only once. The same data also contributed to another study, on yellow fever vaccine responses in identical twins.

The sample consisted of PBMCs. These receptors were collected from a young woman in good health. Both conserved end residues are part of each CDR3. A D gene is named only where the DNA matches it firmly. Not every row has a clone size; where given, it reads once, few, many or a size class.

V gene	D gene	clone size	J gene	CDR3 DNA	CDR3 protein
TRBV7-2	TRBD2	-	TRBJ2-5	TGTGCCAGCAGGAGGACTAGTGCCCAAGAGACCCAGTACTTC	CASRRTSAQETQYF
TRBV18	TRBD1	few	TRBJ2-3	TGTGCCAGCTCACCCGGGACAGGCCCCACACGAGATACGCAGTATTTT	CASSPGTGPTRDTQYF
TRBV7-2	TRBD2	many	TRBJ2-3	TGTGCCAGCAGGCCAAGCGGGGGCAGCACAGATACGCAGTATTTT	CASRPSGGSTDTQYF
TRBV7-3	-	many	TRBJ2-3	TGTGCCAGCAGCTTAACGGAGACAGCGACCAACACAGATACGCAGTATTTT	CASSLTETATNTDTQYF
TRBV27	-	many	TRBJ2-7	TGTGCCAGCAGCCTAGTAGGATACTCCTACGAGCAGTACTTC	CASSLVGYSYEQYF
TRBV12-3/TRBV12-4	-	many	TRBJ2-1	TGTGCCAGCAGTCTCCCCCGAAGGTACAATGAGCAGTTCTTC	CASSLPRRYNEQFF
TRBV29-1	TRBD1	-	TRBJ2-7	TGCAGCGTTGGGACAGGGTTCTCCTACGAGCAGTACTTC	CSVGTGFSYEQYF
TRBV30	-	few	TRBJ2-1	TGTGCCTGGACCGGCTCCCTGGGGTACAATGAGCAGTTCTTC	CAWTGSLGYNEQFF
TRBV7-9	TRBD2	-	TRBJ2-3	TGTGCCAGCAGCCCCGGGACTAGCGGGAAAGATACGCAGTATTTT	CASSPGTSGKDTQYF
TRBV20-1	TRBD2	many	TRBJ2-3	TGCAGTGCTAGAAGCGAAATAGCGGGGGTTGGGGGTACGCAGTATTTT	CSARSEIAGVGGTQYF
TRBV2	TRBD1	few	TRBJ2-1	TGTGCCAAGGGGGCTACCTACAATGAGCAGTTCTTC	CAKGATYNEQFF
TRBV10-2	TRBD2	few	TRBJ2-7	TGCGCCAGCAACCCACGGGGACTAGCGGATTACGAGCAGTACTTC	CASNPRGLADYEQYF
TRBV24-1	-	many	TRBJ1-5	TGTGCCACCGCGGACAGAGATCAGCCCCAGCATTTT	CATADRDQPQHF
TRBV29-1	-	-	TRBJ2-7	TGCAGCGTTGAAGTCAGGGTCAATGGGGAGCAGTACTTC	CSVEVRVNGEQYF
TRBV12-5	-	-	TRBJ2-7	TGTGCTAGTGGACTGGGCCTAGCGATCCACGAGCAGTACTTC	CASGLGLAIHEQYF
TRBV11-1	-	-	TRBJ2-7	TGTGCCAGCAGCTCCCGGGACATCTCCTACGAGCAGTACTTC	CASSSRDISYEQYF
TRBV12-3/TRBV12-4	TRBD2	few	TRBJ2-1	TGTGCCAGCAGTCCCGGGACTAGCGGGAGTTTACATGAGCAGTTCTTC	CASSPGTSGSLHEQFF
TRBV5-6	-	-	TRBJ2-7	TGTGCCAGCAGCTTTGACACAGGCGGGCAGTACTTC	CASSFDTGGQYF
TRBV7-9	-	-	TRBJ2-5	TGTGCCAGCAGCTTAGTCGTCGGGTACCAAGAGACCCAGTACTTC	CASSLVVGYQETQYF
TRBV12-3/TRBV12-4	TRBD1	many	TRBJ2-2	TGTGCCAGCACCCCGGGGGGGACAGGGGGCCTCACCGGGGAGCTGTTTTTT	CASTPGGTGGLTGELFF
TRBV7-9	TRBD1	-	TRBJ1-2	TGTGCCAGCAGCTTGACAGGGGGCATTGGCTACACCTTC	CASSLTGGIGYTF
TRBV10-3	-	-	TRBJ1-2	TGTGCCATCAGTGATTCCATGATCAACTATGGCTACACCTTC	CAISDSMINYGYTF